This T cell receptor beta chain was sequenced in a study of shared clonotypes between healthy human individuals (dated by TCRdb to 2018 to 2021). Turning to the overall study: The cohort comprised a couple of women and three men aged 18 to 49 years. Blood TCR repertoires of roughly five healthy adults were deeply sequenced to estimate repertoire size and the extent of clonotype sharing between individuals. Different laboratories and diverse techniques were used to prepare libraries and sequence TCR repertoires, to increase sequencing depth and limit assay-specific biases. Between about 0.85 and 10 billion PBMCs per donor were obtained by leukapheresis. For each donor, three plates each were used for CD4 naive and CD4 memory, two plates were used for CD8 naive, and one plate was used for CD8 memory.

CD8 naive samples consisted of CD45RO-negative cells that were positively selected for CCR7, yielding a CD45RA+CCR7+ population without TemRA cells. Healthy HIV-negative adults with no recently reported acute infections or vaccinations were included as donors. Every donor was a Caucasian adult residing in Nashville, Tennessee, USA. Blood was obtained by leukapheresis, after which PBMCs were separated by Ficoll-Histopaque density gradient centrifugation and cryopreserved in liquid nitrogen vapor phase. Analytical flow cytometry was used to check the purity and quantity of every magnetically sorted T cell population. Genomic DNA was isolated from every sorted fraction and measured by UV absorbance on a Nanodrop 2000c. Using the deep immunoSEQ assay, TCR CDR3 regions were amplified from genomic DNA by multiplex PCR. For each cell subset, the extracted genomic DNA was distributed evenly across all wells of several immunoSEQ 96-well plates, and each plate served as one replicate. For sorted subsets, each replicate PCR was loaded with 200 ng genomic DNA, equivalent to some 31,000 T cell genomes. Purified libraries were measured with a Qubit 3.0 fluorometer, size-checked on a Bioanalyzer 2100, and measured again with the KAPA Library Quantification kit. Every immunoSEQ 96-well plate was sequenced on a separate single-read 150-cycle Illumina NextSeq 550 flow cell. As for the original processing: The immunoSEQ output contained only junctional sequences without quality scores, so filtering could not match that applied to full-length reads. To assign V/J genes and CDR3, sequences were annotated using PyIR, a Python wrapper for IgBLAST v1.9, with IMGT germline references. Reads with weak V/J assignments (E-value above 1e-6), missing CDR3, stop codons, out-of-frame junctions, or ambiguous translated residues were removed. A V3J clonotype was defined by an identical inferred V gene, J gene, and CDR3 amino acid sequence. Percentage overlap between repertoires was computed as shared unique clonotypes divided by the size of the smaller repertoire. Three approaches were used to assess repertoire richness: RTK rarefaction, the Chao1 estimator, and Recon v2.1 estimates of unobserved clonotypes. OLGA was used to compute generation probabilities for all TCRbeta clonotypes that the gDNA method yielded from four donors. Drawn from immuneACCESS, this table holds only the in-frame rearrangements with V and J called that TCRdb kept. Clones are partly lost; checked studies trace under half to an unresolved V gene and leave the rest unexplained. V and J calls and clone size follow that table, whereas D and trimming were derived from the DNA. The sample yields roughly 2.1 million clones; roughly 91% were counted once. The ten largest clonotypes hold under 2% of the sample.

Broader findings and caveats from the paper: Compared with non-shared clonotypes, the clonotypes found in all four sorted-subset donors had higher generation probabilities. Sampling was restricted to blood, and TCR repertoires in tissues likely differ from the TCR repertoires found in blood. Because the study included a small number of donors, the genetic and exposure-history diversity represented was limited. When a few donors were compared, the shared fraction of clonotypes was 5% to 6.5% for naive CD4, about 4% for naive CD8, 2% to 2.5% for memory CD4, and 0.35% to 0.4% for memory CD8. Pairwise subsampling indicated that sequencing depth was expected to affect the degree of clonotype sharing among donors. Incomplete sequencing was indicated by rarefaction of sorted-subset datasets, despite the large sequencing depth. Larger estimated clonotype richness was generally found for naive subsets than for memory subsets.

Taken from the germline V gene (reference sequence), the CDR1 and CDR2 loops are MNHEY and SMNVEV. At the junction V is shortened by 6 bases and J by 7 bases, with 10 bases in between. The CDR3 has 12 amino acids, counting the end cysteine and phenylalanine. Only the CDR3 DNA is retained, 36 bases long and in frame from the first base. In the case of this clone: The antigen this receptor binds is unknown. No much larger clone is present one base from it, and per-base qualities are unavailable.

Sequenced sample: naive CD8+ T cells from PBMCs. In the paper's terms, the cell subset or site label means: CD45RA+CCR7+. This TCR was sampled from a man between 18 and 35 years old in good health. Some clones in this sample may be carry-over from other donors' samples. The rearranged chain carries TRBV27 and TRBJ1-5; TRBD1 might be the D gene, on 6 matching bases. The nucleotides are TGTGCCAGCAGAGGGGGGAGCCAGCCCCAGCATTTT. It translates as CASRGGSQPQHF.